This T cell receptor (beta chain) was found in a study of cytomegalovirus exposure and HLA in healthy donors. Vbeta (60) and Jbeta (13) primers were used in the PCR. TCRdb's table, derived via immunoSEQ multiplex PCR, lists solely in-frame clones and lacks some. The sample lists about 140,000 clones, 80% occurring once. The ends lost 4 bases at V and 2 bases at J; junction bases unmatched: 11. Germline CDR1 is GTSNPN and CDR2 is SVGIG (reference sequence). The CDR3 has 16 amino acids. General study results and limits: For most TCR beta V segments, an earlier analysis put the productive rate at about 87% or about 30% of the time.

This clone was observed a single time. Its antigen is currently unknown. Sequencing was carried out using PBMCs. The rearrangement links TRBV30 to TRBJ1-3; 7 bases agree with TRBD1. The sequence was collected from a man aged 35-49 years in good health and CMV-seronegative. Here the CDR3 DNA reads TGTGCCTGGACCCCTGACAGGGTCATGGCTGGAAACACCATATATTTT. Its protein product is CAWTPDRVMAGNTIYF.